This T cell receptor beta chain stems from a study of metastatic and nonmetastatic thyroid tumors. Study at large: The comparison covered peripheral blood and tumor or nodule tissue in malignant and benign thyroid patients.

None of the patients had undergone any treatment ahead of thyroid surgery. General study findings and limits: Relative to benign nodules, malignant thyroid tumors were reportedly characterized by significantly elevated TCR beta diversity in blood and tumor.

How the authors handled the data: In papillary thyroid cancer, a distant-metastasis classifier was built using CDR3 differences across clinicopathological groups. TCRdb reprocessed the PCR reads via MiXCR. These V and J calls derive from TCRdb rather than the authors' analysis. The table has about 59,000 clones, around 15% seen once; the top ten hold roughly 10%. V lost 6 bases, J lost 3 bases, and 12 bases stayed unmatched. The CDR3 is 15 residues long. Germline CDR1 reads SQVTM; CDR2 reads ANQGSEA. This clone has only a few counts. Its antigen is not known. A much larger clone is a single base away; this may be a read error. Additional DNA sequences in this sample encode the identical CDR3.

The TCR comes from a male donor with papillary thyroid cancer or a benign thyroid nodule (not recorded which). Some clones in this sample may be carry-over from other donors' samples. The source material was blood. This chain connects TRBV29-1 to TRBJ2-3; 7 bases map to TRBD1. The CDR3 DNA follows: TGCAGCGTCGCCCCTGACAGGGCTCCGACAGATACGCAGTATTTT. Residues: CSVAPDRAPTDTQYF.